Shown below are 18 T cell receptor beta chains from a single sample sequenced in a study of PD-L1 blockade in urothelial cancer. The sample's time point: pretreatment peripheral blood. TCRdb's copy holds only in-frame clones and misses some; the assay was immunoSEQ multiplex PCR. The sample carries about 93,000 clones, around 90% recorded once. This specimen was PBMCs, taken around atezolizumab (anti-PD-L1) treatment. The receptors come from a man in his 60s with urothelial cancer.

The chain carries TRBV5-1 and TRBJ2-5, with D possibly being TRBD1 (6 bases). Trimming shortened V by 5 bases and J by 5 bases, and 16 bases separated the two germline ends. This CDR3 region has 14 residues. The V gene's germline CDR1 is SGHRS and CDR2 YFSETQ. The CDR3 DNA reads as TGCGCCAGCAGACGTACAACAGGGTTGGAGACCCAGTACTTC. As protein: CASRRTTGLETQYF.

The V call is TRBV15, the J call TRBJ1-1, with TRBD1 as a possible D gene (5 bases). The CDR3 sequence is 14 residues long. CDR1 and CDR2 (germline): LNHNV, YYDKDF (reference sequence). V was pared by 0 bases and J by 3 bases, with 8 bases between. The CDR3 loop reads CATSRDRVDTEAFF. In nucleotides, the CDR3 is TGTGCCACCAGCAGAGACAGGGTGGACACTGAAGCTTTCTTT.

This clone was seen a few times. The V gene is TRBV28, the J gene TRBJ2-1; D may be TRBD2 (6 bases). This CDR3 is built from 17 residues. V gave up 3 bases and J gave up 1 base, with 16 bases separating them. The germline CDR1 and CDR2 sequences are MDHEN and SYDVKM. The CDR3 DNA reads TGTGCCAGCAGTTTCGCTTGGGTAGCGGTGTCCTACAATGAGCAGTTCTTC. This translates into CASSFAWVAVSYNEQFF.

The chain uses TRBV27 and TRBJ2-7; 9 bases match TRBD2. J was trimmed by 2 bases and V by 2 bases; bases with no gene match: 4. Germline loops: CDR1 MNHEY, CDR2 SMNVEV (reference sequence). The CDR3 consists of 15 residues. The CDR3 loop reads CASSLRAGGPYEQYF. Written as DNA, the CDR3 is TGTGCCAGCAGTTTACGGGCGGGAGGGCCCTACGAGCAGTACTTC.

This clone was detected only a few times. The chain uses TRBV7-2 and TRBJ1-1; no clear D gene. Between the trimmed V and J ends, which lost 3 bases and 1 base, there was a span of 6 bases. This CDR3 is 13 amino acids long. Germline V gives CDR1 SGHTA, CDR2 FQGNSA. In DNA, the CDR3 is TGTGCCAGCAGCTTCGCGGAGAACACTGAAGCTTTCTTT. Protein: CASSFAENTEAFF.

The V and J genes are TRBV28 and TRBJ2-2; TRBD2 might be the D (6 bases). V was shortened by 6 bases and J by 0 bases, with 8 bases between the two germline ends. CDR1 and CDR2 from the germline V gene are MDHEN and SYDVKM. CDR3 length equals 14 residues. In DNA, the CDR3 is TGTGCCAGCAGGGGAGGCGCGAACACCGGGGAGCTGTTTTTT. Translated, it gives CASRGGANTGELFF.

The chain carries TRBV28 and TRBJ2-1, with D uncertain. Germline CDR1 is MDHEN and CDR2 is SYDVKM. Trimming cost V 5 bases and J 8 bases, with 16 bases left between them. This CDR3 contains 14 residues. In nucleotides, the CDR3 is TGTGCCAGCAGTCCCCGAGCACTCATCGATGAGCAGTTCTTC. Amino acid sequence: CASSPRALIDEQFF.

The chain employs TRBV5-1 and TRBJ2-7; the match to TRBD1 covers 7 bases. The V gene's germline CDR1 is SGHRS and CDR2 YFSETQ. The J segment lost 0 bases and the V segment lost 4 bases, leaving 10 bases of the junction unmatched. The CDR3 consists of 16 residues. For the CDR3, the DNA is TGCGCCAGCAGCCCGCAGACAGGGCTGAGCTCCTACGAGCAGTACTTC. Its translation: CASSPQTGLSSYEQYF. The complete variable domain, with remaining parts taken from reference TRBV5-1 and TRBJ2-7, reads KAGVTQTPRYLIKTRGQQVTLSCSPISGHRSVSWYQQTPGQGLQFLFEYFSETQRNKGNFPGRFSGRQFSNSRSEMNVSTLELGDSALYLCASSPQTGLSSYEQYFGPGTRLTVT.

The chain couples TRBV11-2 to TRBJ1-2; TRBD1 agrees at 10 bases. Trimming at V came to 1 base and at J to 4 bases, leaving 0 bases not matched to a gene. Per the germline V gene, CDR1 is SGHAT and CDR2 is FQNNGV. The CDR3 contains 14 residues. CDR3 DNA: TGTGCCAGCAGCTTAGGGACAGGGGGCTATGGCTACACCTTC. It is translated as CASSLGTGGYGYTF.

This CDR3 is CASSLAREQFF. The CDR3 coding sequence is TGTGCCAGCAGCTTGGCGAGGGAGCAGTTCTTC. V is TRBV5-6 and J is TRBJ2-1; no reliable D call. Germline values: CDR1 SGHDT, CDR2 YYEEEE. This CDR3 region has 11 residues. The germline V and J ends were trimmed by 0 bases and 10 bases, with 5 bases remaining between them.

This clone has a single count. The chain couples TRBV18 to TRBJ2-1; maybe TRBD1 (6 bases). This CDR3 is 13 amino acids long. The germline V gene encodes CDR1 KGHSH and CDR2 LQKENI. V was cut by 3 bases and J by 7 bases, with 10 bases left in between. CDR3 protein: CASSPDRLNEQFF. DNA of the CDR3: TGTGCCAGCTCACCGGACAGACTGAATGAGCAGTTCTTC.

V gene TRBV5-1 combines with J gene TRBJ1-1; possible D gene TRBD1, 6 bases. Germline V CDR1 and CDR2: SGHRS, YFSETQ. The CDR3 has 14 amino acids. V gave up 5 bases and J gave up 4 bases, with 15 bases separating them. The CDR3 protein is CASREGGEVTEAFF. DNA of the CDR3: TGCGCCAGCAGGGAGGGGGGGGAGGTCACTGAAGCTTTCTTT.

The chain employs TRBV19 and TRBJ1-5; D is perhaps TRBD1 (6 bases). CDR3 length equals 17 residues. Germline V gene sequence: CDR1 LNHDA, CDR2 SQIVND (reference sequence). V dropped 3 bases and J dropped 0 bases, with 15 bases sitting between them. CDR3 in amino acids: CASSIGGGQSSNQPQHF. CDR3 nucleotides: TGTGCCAGTAGTATTGGCGGGGGGCAGAGTAGCAATCAGCCCCAGCATTTT.

The rearrangement joins TRBV29-1 to TRBJ1-1, with a possible D match to TRBD1 (5 bases). Germline-derived CDR1 and CDR2 are SQVTM and ANQGSEA. The CDR3 spans 15 residues. V lost 7 bases and J 1 base, leaving 19 bases between the germline ends. CDR3 residues: CSARVGGSQNTEAFF. The CDR3 DNA sequence: TGCAGCGCCCGCGTCGGGGGGAGTCAGAACACTGAAGCTTTCTTT.

This clone has just a few counts. J is TRBJ2-1 and V is TRBV20-1; weak D call: TRBD2 (6 bases). Per the germline V gene, CDR1 is DFQATT and CDR2 is SNEGSKA (reference sequence). This CDR3 is 11 amino acids long. Trimming cost V 7 bases and J 10 bases, with 14 bases left between them. CDR3 sequence: CSGMGGLEQFF. The CDR3 coding sequence is TGCAGTGGCATGGGGGGATTGGAGCAGTTCTTC.

This chain connects TRBV7-2 to TRBJ1-2; D may be TRBD1 (6 bases). Trimming pared 5 bases from V and 3 bases from J, leaving 13 bases between. CDR1 is SGHTA, CDR2 FQGNSA, per germline. The CDR3 has 14 residues. The CDR3 DNA sequence: TGTGCCAGCAGCACGACAGGCTTGGACTATGGCTACACCTTC. Amino acid sequence: CASSTTGLDYGYTF. The full variable domain, rest sourced from reference TRBV7-2 and TRBJ1-2, is GAGVSQSPSNKVTEKGKDVELRCDPISGHTALYWYRQSLGQGLEFLIYFQGNSAPDKSGLPSDRFSAERTGGSVSTLTIQRTQQEDSAVYLCASSTTGLDYGYTFGSGTRLTVV.

The rearrangement links TRBV25-1 to TRBJ1-1; possibly TRBD1 for D (5 bases). The germline V and J ends were trimmed by 3 bases and 6 bases, with 14 bases remaining between them. The V gene's germline CDR1 is MGHDK and CDR2 SYGVNS. The CDR3 covers 14 residues. Here the CDR3 DNA reads TGTGCCAGCAGTGATTTGCAGGGCTTCTCTGAAGCTTTCTTT. Translating gives CASSDLQGFSEAFF.

The V gene is TRBV2, the J gene TRBJ1-1; a possible D gene is TRBD1 (5 bases). V gave up 5 bases and J gave up 1 base, with 8 bases separating them. There are 13 residues in the CDR3. The V gene's germline CDR1 is SNHLY and CDR2 FYNNEI. The chain's CDR3 is CASSTTENTEAFF. CDR3 coding DNA: TGTGCCAGCAGTACGACAGAGAACACTGAAGCTTTCTTT.